Given below is one T cell receptor beta chain in context. These data originate in a study of blood T cell repertoires in COVID-19. Study information: COVID-19 samples from acute and convalescent phases originated in the United States, Italy and Spain. PBMCs, B-cell-depleted T cells, or T cells provided the cDNA or gDNA that made up the material.

As originally analysed: Estimates of nucleated cell counts were drawn from the amplification of reference gene primers. TCRdb's table, derived via immunoSEQ multiplex PCR, lists solely in-frame clones and lacks some. V and J calls and clone size are given by that table; D and trimming were obtained from the DNA. The top ten hold approximately 40% of the sample, which has some 70,000 clones, 88% seen once. Seattle's cohort entered during active infection and was followed longitudinally. The V gene's germline CDR1 is KGHSH and CDR2 LQKENI. The CDR3 totals 17 residues. J lost 3 bases, V lost 0 bases, and 4 bases had no gene match.

The sequenced material came from peripheral blood. The TCR was taken from a woman aged 55-75 years with COVID-19, enrolled during active disease. V and J are TRBV18 and TRBJ2-3, with TRBD2 matching over 12 bases. Written as DNA, the CDR3 is TGTGCCAGCTCACCACCGGCTAGCGGGAGGGTGACAGATACGCAGTATTTT. It yields the protein CASSPPASGRVTDTQYF.